The 10 T cell receptor beta chains listed next were all sequenced from one sample in a study of CD8 T cells in ankylosing spondylitis. TCRdb reanalysed the 5' RACE reads using MiXCR and keeps one entry per CDR3 protein. In the table there are 200,000 to 300,000 distinct CDR3 sequences, 24% of which are singletons. The sequencing sample was made of blood, either unsorted or a sorted T cell fraction (not recorded which). The receptors originated from a male donor with ankylosing spondylitis or in good health (not recorded which).

There are a few counts of this clonotype. Just one base apart from a much larger clone, this may be a read error. The J gene is TRBJ2-1, the V gene TRBV12-3 or TRBV12-4; D might be TRBD1 (6 bases). The ends were cut back, 5 bases at V and 2 bases at J, with 7 bases in the middle. CDR3 size: 13 residues. CDR3 protein: CASSQGTYNEQFF. The CDR3 bases are TGTGCCAGCAGTCAGGGGACCTACAATGAGCAGTTCTTC.

The rearrangement links TRBV7-3 to TRBJ2-1; weak D call: TRBD2 (5 bases). CDR3 length: 14 residues. In germline, CDR1 is SGHTA, CDR2 FQGTGA. With 3 bases removed from V and 8 bases from J, the gap between germline ends came to 14 bases. CDR3 nucleotide sequence: TGTGCCAGCAGCTTCCTAGGTAGCGCGGATGAGCAGTTCTTC. Translating gives CASSFLGSADEQFF.

This chain connects TRBV12-3 or TRBV12-4 to TRBJ2-5; TRBD2 might be the D (5 bases). CDR3 length: 15 amino acids. V was trimmed by 1 base and J by 4 bases, leaving 13 bases between them. CDR3 sequence (DNA): TGTGCCAGCAGTTTAGTGGGTCCGAGCGGAGAGACCCAGTACTTC. Amino acid sequence: CASSLVGPSGETQYF.

This clonotype was counted between two and nine times. The chain couples TRBV19 to TRBJ1-5; no clear D. Germline V gives CDR1 LNHDA, CDR2 SQIVND (reference sequence). The ends were cut back, 8 bases at V and 5 bases at J, with 10 bases in the middle. The CDR3 runs 12 residues. In DNA, the CDR3 is TGTGCCAGTTCCGAGTTACATCAGCCCCAGCATTTT. Encoded protein: CASSELHQPQHF.

The chain employs TRBV12-3 or TRBV12-4 and TRBJ2-1; 12 positions match TRBD2. J lost 10 bases, V lost 6 bases, and 10 bases had no gene match. The CDR3 is 15 amino acids. CDR3 DNA: TGTGCCAGCAGCAAGCTAGCGGGGGGGTCTGGAGAGCAGTTCTTC. Its translation is CASSKLAGGSGEQFF.

This clonotype was seen many times. The chain combines TRBV10-3 with TRBJ1-6; D is unresolved. Trimming pared 3 bases from V and 0 bases from J, leaving 6 bases between. In germline, CDR1 is ENHRY, CDR2 SYGVKD. The CDR3 is 15 amino acids. CDR3 protein: CAISDGVSYNSPLHF. The CDR3 bases are TGTGCCATCAGTGATGGGGTCTCCTATAATTCACCCCTCCACTTT.

This clonotype was seen a few times. V usage is TRBV29-1 and J usage is TRBJ2-1, with D perhaps matching TRBD1 or TRBD2 (5 bases each). This CDR3 comprises 17 residues. Germline loops: CDR1 SQVTM, CDR2 ANQGSEA. The V end lost 5 bases, the J end lost 0 bases, and 20 bases lay between the germline ends. For the CDR3, the DNA is TGCAGCGTTCTCCTCGTCGGGGACCAGAGCTCCTACAATGAGCAGTTCTTC. Translation gives CSVLLVGDQSSYNEQFF.

The rearrangement joins TRBV7-9 to TRBJ2-3, with a weak D call TRBD1 (6 bases). The ends were cut back, 1 base at V and 3 bases at J, with 17 bases in the middle. Germline CDR1 and CDR2: SEHNR and FQNEAQ (reference sequence). This CDR3 spans 17 amino acids. The CDR3 DNA sequence: TGTGCCAGCAGCTTAGTTGGAAAACAGGGTCTGACAGATACGCAGTATTTT. It translates to CASSLVGKQGLTDTQYF.

This clonotype was seen ten or more times. The chain couples TRBV20-1 to TRBJ2-3; perhaps TRBD2 as D (6 bases). Germline-derived CDR1 and CDR2 are DFQATT and SNEGSKA (reference sequence). The CDR3 consists of 16 residues. V was cut by 5 bases and J by 0 bases, with 18 bases left in between. The CDR3 region is CSAPPPSGFSTDTQYF. The CDR3 DNA is TGCAGTGCTCCCCCCCCCAGCGGGTTTAGCACAGATACGCAGTATTTT.

This clonotype has at least ten counts. The chain recombines TRBV20-1 with TRBJ2-5; 9 bases map to TRBD2. CDR1 and CDR2 (germline): DFQATT, SNEGSKA (reference sequence). J lost 5 bases, V lost 0 bases, and 16 bases had no gene match. This CDR3 has 18 amino acids. This CDR3 reads CSARDLLGLRGGRETQYF. CDR3 sequence (DNA): TGCAGTGCTAGAGATCTACTTGGGTTGCGGGGGGGTAGGGAGACCCAGTACTTC.